This TCR beta chain was identified in a study of OX40 agonist ivuxolimab in advanced cancers. On the study more broadly: Anti-PD-1, anti-PD-L1 or anti-CTLA-4 therapy given earlier was allowed, and 40% had some.

Repertoires were generated with immunoSEQ multiplex PCR, while TCRdb's copy carries only in-frame clones and drops some. This table holds more than 30,000 clones, 75% to 90% found once. A few counts support this clone. The receptor comes from an adult with an advanced solid tumor such as melanoma, head and neck, liver or kidney cancer. Source: CD4+ or CD8+ T cells sorted from blood, taken in a trial of the OX40 agonist ivuxolimab.

CDR3 in amino acids: CASSTGTGPGWPQHF. CDR3 bases: TGTGCCAGCAGTACAGGGACAGGGCCCGGTTGGCCCCAGCATTTT. The chain is built from TRBV27 and TRBJ1-5; 9 bases agree with TRBD1. Germline-derived CDR1 and CDR2 are MNHEY and SMNVEV (reference sequence). CDR3 length equals 15 residues. V was clipped by 5 bases and J by 9 bases; unmatched bases: 11.